A selection of T cell receptor beta chains follows, all from one sample in a study of blood T cells in healthy people across ages. TCRdb re-called the 5' RACE reads through MiXCR, storing one row per CDR3 protein. Altogether about 2 million distinct CDR3 sequences are present, about 50% being singletons, with the ten largest covering roughly 2%. The sample was blood. The source is a woman in her forties in good health. Each CDR3 is given with its conserved first and last residue. Each record gives: V gene, D gene, clone size, J gene, CDR3 protein, CDR3 DNA. The D gene is left open where the match is weak. Some rows mark clone size as missing; the rest say once, few, many or name a class of expanded clone.

>TRBV4-1|NA|NA|TRBJ1-6
CASSQDSLAGQQYNSPLHF
TGCGCCAGCAGCCAAGATTCCCTAGCCGGACAGCAGTATAATTCACCCCTCCACTTT
>TRBV6-5|TRBD1|few|TRBJ2-5
CASRGDSRISETQYF
TGTGCCAGCAGGGGGGACAGCAGGATATCAGAGACCCAGTACTTC
>TRBV7-2|TRBD1|few|TRBJ1-5
CASGKQGVLGNQPQHF
TGTGCCAGCGGAAAACAGGGGGTTTTGGGCAATCAGCCCCAGCATTTT
>TRBV4-2|TRBD2|NA|TRBJ2-5
CASSQVAGGAGETQYF
TGTGCCAGCAGCCAAGTAGCGGGGGGGGCGGGAGAGACCCAGTACTTC
>TRBV12-3/TRBV12-4|NA|NA|TRBJ1-6
CASSLRNRANSPLHF
TGTGCCAGCAGTTTAAGGAACAGGGCCAATTCACCCCTCCACTTT
>TRBV29-1|NA|few|TRBJ1-1
CSGLWGRTRTEAFF
TGCAGCGGTCTGTGGGGACGAACAAGGACTGAAGCTTTCTTT
>TRBV12-3/TRBV12-4|NA|NA|TRBJ2-6
CASRSTWAGANVLTF
TGTGCCAGCAGATCTACGTGGGCTGGGGCCAACGTCCTGACTTTC
>TRBV6-2/TRBV6-3|NA|NA|TRBJ2-7
CASSHTDRLGLYEQYF
TGTGCCAGCAGTCACACCGACAGGCTCGGGTTATACGAGCAGTACTTC
>TRBV5-1|TRBD2|NA|TRBJ2-1
CACSAGTSANEQFF
TGCGCCTGCAGCGCCGGGACTAGCGCGAATGAGCAGTTCTTC
>TRBV7-2|NA|NA|TRBJ2-1
CASSLYPRETQFF
TGTGCCAGCAGCCTCTATCCTCGAGAGACCCAGTTCTTC
>TRBV9|NA|NA|TRBJ1-5
CASSVGFSNQPQHF
TGTGCCAGCAGCGTAGGGTTTAGCAATCAGCCCCAGCATTTT
>TRBV7-2|TRBD1|many|TRBJ2-7
CASSLGGTGAYEQYF
TGTGCCAGCAGCTTAGGTGGGACAGGGGCCTACGAGCAGTACTTC
>TRBV6-5|NA|few|TRBJ1-2
CASSMERGGYYGYTF
TGTGCCAGCAGTATGGAGCGAGGGGGTTACTATGGCTACACCTTC
>TRBV29-1|TRBD2|few|TRBJ2-1
CTGGGGIVNEQFF
TGCACCGGGGGCGGGGGGATCGTCAATGAGCAGTTCTTC
>TRBV9|NA|NA|TRBJ2-1
CASSLHPRFF
TGTGCCAGCAGCCTCCACCCCAGGTTCTTC
>TRBV24-1|NA|few|TRBJ2-1
CATGSRGDNEQFF
TGTGCCACCGGTTCCAGAGGGGACAATGAGCAGTTCTTC
>TRBV4-1|NA|few|TRBJ1-1
CASSQERTANTEAFF
TGCGCCAGCAGCCAAGAGAGGACAGCGAACACTGAAGCTTTCTTT
>TRBV15|NA|few|TRBJ2-1
CATSRLMREQFF
TGTGCCACCAGCAGGCTGATGAGGGAGCAGTTCTTC
>TRBV4-1|TRBD1|NA|TRBJ2-7
CASSQTQTGGYEQYF
TGCGCCAGCAGCCAAACACAAACAGGGGGGTACGAGCAGTACTTC
>TRBV6-5|TRBD1|once|TRBJ2-1
CASSYRGHSYNEQFF
TGTGCCAGCAGTTACAGGGGGCACTCCTACAATGAGCAGTTCTTC
>TRBV27|NA|once|TRBJ2-1
CASSYLDVKFF
TGTGCCAGCAGTTATCTGGATGTCAAGTTCTTC
>TRBV29-1|NA|few|TRBJ2-5
CSVEAGRIAQETQYF
TGCAGCGTTGAAGCAGGACGGATAGCACAAGAGACCCAGTACTTC
>TRBV27|TRBD2|NA|TRBJ2-1
CASANSGGPNEQFF
TGTGCCAGCGCCAATAGCGGGGGGCCCAATGAGCAGTTCTTC